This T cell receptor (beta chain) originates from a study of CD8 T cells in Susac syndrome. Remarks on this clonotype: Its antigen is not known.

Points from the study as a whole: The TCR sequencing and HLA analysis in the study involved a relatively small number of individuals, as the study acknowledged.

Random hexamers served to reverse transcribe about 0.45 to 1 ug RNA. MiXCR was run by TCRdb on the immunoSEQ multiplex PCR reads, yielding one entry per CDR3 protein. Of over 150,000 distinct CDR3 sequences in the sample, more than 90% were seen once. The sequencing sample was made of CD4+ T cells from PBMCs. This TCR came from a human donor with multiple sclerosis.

The CDR3 bases are TGTGCCAGCAGCCCCCGGGGCTCTAGCACAGATACGCAGTATTTT. Translation gives CASSPRGSSTDTQYF. The chain has TRBV3-1 and TRBJ2-3, with D perhaps matching TRBD1 or TRBD2 (5 bases each). V lost 4 bases to trimming and J lost 0 bases, with 11 bases between them. Germline CDR1 and CDR2: LGHDT and YNNKEL (reference sequence). This CDR3 has 15 residues.